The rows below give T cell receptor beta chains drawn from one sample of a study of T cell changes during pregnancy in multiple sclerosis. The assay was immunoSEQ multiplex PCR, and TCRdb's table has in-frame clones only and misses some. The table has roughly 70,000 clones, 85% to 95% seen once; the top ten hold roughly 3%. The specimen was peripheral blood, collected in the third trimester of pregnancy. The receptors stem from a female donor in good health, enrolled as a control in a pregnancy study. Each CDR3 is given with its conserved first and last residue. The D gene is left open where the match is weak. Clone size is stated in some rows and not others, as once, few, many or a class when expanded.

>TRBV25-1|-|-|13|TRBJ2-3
TGTGCCAGCAGAGGACTATCCACAGATACGCAGTATTTT
CASRGLSTDTQYF
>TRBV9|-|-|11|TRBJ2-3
TGTGCCAGCAGCTTCTCAGATACGCAGTATTTT
CASSFSDTQYF
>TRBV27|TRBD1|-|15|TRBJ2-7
TGTGCCAGCAGTCCCGACAGGGGACAGTACGTGGAGCAGTACTTC
CASSPDRGQYVEQYF
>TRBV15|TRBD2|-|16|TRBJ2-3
TGTGCCACCAGCAGAGTAGGTAGCGGGGTTACGGATACGCAGTATTTT
CATSRVGSGVTDTQYF
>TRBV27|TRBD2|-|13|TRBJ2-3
TGTGCCAGCAGACTAGCGGGGACAGATACGCAGTATTTT
CASRLAGTDTQYF
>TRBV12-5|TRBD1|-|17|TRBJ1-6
TGTGCTAGTGGCCTACAGGGGGACAGCTCCTATAATTCACCCCTCCACTTT
CASGLQGDSSYNSPLHF
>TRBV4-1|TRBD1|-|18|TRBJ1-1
TGCGCCAGCAGCCAAGGGGGACAGGGAGGAGTCGGGAACACTGAAGCTTTCTTT
CASSQGGQGGVGNTEAFF
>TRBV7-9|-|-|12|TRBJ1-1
TGTGCCAGCAGCCGGACAGCACTTGAAGCTTTCTTT
CASSRTALEAFF
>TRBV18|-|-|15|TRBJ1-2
TGTGCCAGCTCACCCCAACAGGGTAGGAACTATGGCTACACCTTC
CASSPQQGRNYGYTF
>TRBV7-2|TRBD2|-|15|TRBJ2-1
TGTGCCAGCAGGGAGCGGGAGGGCCGTTGGAATGAGCAGTTCTTC
CASREREGRWNEQFF
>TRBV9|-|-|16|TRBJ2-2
TGTGCCAGCAGCGTAGGATGGGCAGTCAACACCGGGGAGCTGTTTTTT
CASSVGWAVNTGELFF
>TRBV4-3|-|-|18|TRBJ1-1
TGCGCCAGCAGCCAAGATACCCTGGTCGGGAACACGGACACTGAAGCTTTCTTT
CASSQDTLVGNTDTEAFF
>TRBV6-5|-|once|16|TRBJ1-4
TGTGCCAGCAGTTACAAACGTGGGGGGTCTAATGAAAAACTGTTTTTT
CASSYKRGGSNEKLFF
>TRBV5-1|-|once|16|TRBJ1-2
TGCGCCAGCAGCCGGCAGGAACCCTACAGGGACGGGGGCTACACCTTC
CASSRQEPYRDGGYTF
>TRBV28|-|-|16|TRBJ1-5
TGTGCCAGCAGTTTATCTATAGGGGCAAATAATCAGCCCCAGCATTTT
CASSLSIGANNQPQHF
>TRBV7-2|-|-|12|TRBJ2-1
TGTGCCAGCAGATTCACAGACAATGAGCAGTTCTTC
CASRFTDNEQFF
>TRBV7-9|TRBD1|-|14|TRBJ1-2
TGTGCCAGCAGCTCGACAGGGGGAATCTATGGCTACACCTTC
CASSSTGGIYGYTF
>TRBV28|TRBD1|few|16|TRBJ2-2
TGTGCCAGCAGTCCACAACCGGGACAGGGAGACGTCAGGCTGTTTTTT
CASSPQPGQGDVRLFF
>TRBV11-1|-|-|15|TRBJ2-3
TGTGCCAGCAGCTCCCCCGAGTCAGGGACAGATACGCAGTATTTT
CASSSPESGTDTQYF
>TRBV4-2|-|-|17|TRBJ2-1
TGTGCCAGCAGCCAAGATCTGGTAGCGGTCTCCTACAATGAGCAGTTCTTC
CASSQDLVAVSYNEQFF
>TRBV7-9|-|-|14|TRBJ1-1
TGTGCCAGCAGCTTAGTGGGGGGGAACACTGAAGCTTTCTTT
CASSLVGGNTEAFF
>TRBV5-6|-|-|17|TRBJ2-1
TGTGCCAGCAGCTTGGCCTCGGCTAGGACAGCCTACAATGAGCAGTTCTTC
CASSLASARTAYNEQFF
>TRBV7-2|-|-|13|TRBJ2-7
TGTGCCAGCAGCTTAGTTCGGGATCACGAGCAGTACTTC
CASSLVRDHEQYF
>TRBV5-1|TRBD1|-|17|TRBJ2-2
TGCGCCAGCAGCTCCCGATTAACAGGGGGCAATACCGGGGAGCTGTTTTTT
CASSSRLTGGNTGELFF
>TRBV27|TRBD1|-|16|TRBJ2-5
TGTGCCAGCAGTTCGACCCCACAGGGGCACCAAGAGACCCAGTACTTC
CASSSTPQGHQETQYF
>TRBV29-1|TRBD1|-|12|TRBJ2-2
TGCAGCGTCTGGACAGGGTCCGGGGAGCTGTTTTTT
CSVWTGSGELFF
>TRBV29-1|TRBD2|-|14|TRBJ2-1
TGCAGCGTTGACCGGACTAGCGGGAGGGATGAGCAGTTCTTC
CSVDRTSGRDEQFF
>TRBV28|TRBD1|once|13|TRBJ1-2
TGTGCCAGCAGTTTCCAGGGGGGCTATGGCTACACCTTC
CASSFQGGYGYTF
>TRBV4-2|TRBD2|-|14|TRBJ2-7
TGTGCCAGCAGCCGAGCTAGCGGCAACTACGAGCAGTACTTC
CASSRASGNYEQYF
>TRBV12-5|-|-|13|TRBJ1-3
TGTGCTAGTGGTTTGGTTGGCGGAAACACCATATATTTT
CASGLVGGNTIYF
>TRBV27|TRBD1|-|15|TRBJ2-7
TGTGCCACACTCTTTACCGGGACAGGTACCTACGAGCAGTACTTC
CATLFTGTGTYEQYF
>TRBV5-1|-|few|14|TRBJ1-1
TGCGCCAGCAGGGTACAGGATTCTTACACTGAAGCTTTCTTT
CASRVQDSYTEAFF
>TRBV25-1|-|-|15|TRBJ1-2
TGTGCCAGCAGTGAAGCTGGGGGCTTCGACTATGGCTACACCTTC
CASSEAGGFDYGYTF
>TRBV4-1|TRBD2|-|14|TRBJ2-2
TGCGCCAGCAGCCGAGCGGGAGTGGAGGGGGAGCTGTTTTTT
CASSRAGVEGELFF
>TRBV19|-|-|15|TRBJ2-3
TGTGCCAGTAGTCTTGGGGGGGCTAGCACAGATACGCAGTATTTT
CASSLGGASTDTQYF
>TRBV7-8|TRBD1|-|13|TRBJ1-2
TGTGCCAGCAGCCCTGAGACAGGGGAAGGCTACACCTTC
CASSPETGEGYTF
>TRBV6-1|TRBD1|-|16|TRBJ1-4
TGTGCCAGCAGTGAAGTGTGGACAGGGGCTAATGAAAAACTGTTTTTT
CASSEVWTGANEKLFF
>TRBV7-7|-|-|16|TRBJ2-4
TGTGCTAGCAGCTTAGTTCCGCGGCTAGCCAAAAACATTCAGTACTTC
CASSLVPRLAKNIQYF
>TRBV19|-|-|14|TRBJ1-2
TGTGCCAGTAGTATCGAGCGGGGTCTCGGGGGCTACACCTTC
CASSIERGLGGYTF
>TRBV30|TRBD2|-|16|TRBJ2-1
TGTGCCTGGGCCGGCAGCGGGAGAGGGTCCTACAATGAGCAGTTCTTC
CAWAGSGRGSYNEQFF
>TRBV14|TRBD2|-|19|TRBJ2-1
TGTGCCAGCAGCCCGGGACTAGCGGGGGGGACTAGCTCCTACAATGAGCAGTTCTTC
CASSPGLAGGTSSYNEQFF
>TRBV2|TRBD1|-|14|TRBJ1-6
TGTGCCAGCAGAAAGGACAGGGTTGATTCACCCCTCCACTTT
CASRKDRVDSPLHF
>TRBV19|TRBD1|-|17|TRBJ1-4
TGTGCCAGTAGTCGGCATTCGCCCGGACAGGGAGACGAAAAACTGTTTTTT
CASSRHSPGQGDEKLFF
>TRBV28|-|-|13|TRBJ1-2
TGTGCCAGCAGCCCGGGGGAGGGGTATGGCTACACCTTC
CASSPGEGYGYTF
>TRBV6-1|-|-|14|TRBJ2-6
TGTGCCAGCAGTGACAGGGTTGGGGCCAACGTCCTGACTTTC
CASSDRVGANVLTF
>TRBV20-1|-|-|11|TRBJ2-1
TGCAGTGCTAGCGGTTTCAATGAGCAGTTCTTC
CSASGFNEQFF
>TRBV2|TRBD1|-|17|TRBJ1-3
TGTGCCAGCAGTGCTGCGGACAGGGTGGCTTTGGGAAACACCATATATTTT
CASSAADRVALGNTIYF
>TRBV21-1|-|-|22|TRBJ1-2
TGTGCCAGCAGCAAAGACCTCAATGGTAGGGGCAGTAATAGGGCCGTGAAGGAGGGCTACACCTTC
CASSKDLNGRGSNRAVKEGYTF
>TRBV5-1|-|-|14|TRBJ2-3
TGCGCCAGCAGCTTGGGACAGAGCACAGGTACGCAGTATTTT
CASSLGQSTGTQYF
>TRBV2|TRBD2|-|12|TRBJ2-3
TGTGCCAGCACAGCGGGGGCGGATACGCAGTATTTT
CASTAGADTQYF
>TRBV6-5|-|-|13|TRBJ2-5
TGTGCCAGCAGTTACCCCGGGGTAGAGACCCAGTACTTC
CASSYPGVETQYF
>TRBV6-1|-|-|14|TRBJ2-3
TGTGCCAGCAGTGGGTTGATAGCGACAGATACGCAGTATTTT
CASSGLIATDTQYF
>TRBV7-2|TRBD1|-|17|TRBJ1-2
TGTGCCAGCAGCTTATCCATCGGACAGGGGGGAAACTATGGCTACACCTTC
CASSLSIGQGGNYGYTF
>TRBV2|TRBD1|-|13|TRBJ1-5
TGTGCCAGCAGCGACAGGGGGCTCCAGCCCCAGCATTTT
CASSDRGLQPQHF